The clone carrying this TCR beta chain was detected a few times. The antigen remains undetermined. From germline, CDR1 is SGHVS and CDR2 FNYEAQ. The CDR3 contains 15 residues. Trimming removed 1 base at V and 0 bases at J, with 7 bases between. TCRdb redid the calling of the 5' RACE reads with MiXCR, one entry per CDR3 protein. The repertoire has 450,000 to 550,000 distinct CDR3 sequences, around a fifth of them found once; the top ten carry around 16%. The data derive from a study of T cells after yellow fever vaccination. As for the study in general: SMART-Seq v4 Ultra Low Input handled preparation of low-cell-number fractions.

General observations from the study: FACS-sorted repertoires could contain abundant clonotypes contaminating from the bulk population.

This rearrangement joins TRBV7-6 to TRBJ1-3, with D unclear. This specimen consisted of PBMCs, obtained roughly 20 days after the first yellow fever vaccination. The TCR sequence derives from a man between 18 and 29 years old who received the YFV17D yellow fever vaccine. CDR3 in DNA: TGTGCCAGCAGCTTAGGAAACCCCTCTGGAAACACCATATATTTT. Translating gives CASSLGNPSGNTIYF.